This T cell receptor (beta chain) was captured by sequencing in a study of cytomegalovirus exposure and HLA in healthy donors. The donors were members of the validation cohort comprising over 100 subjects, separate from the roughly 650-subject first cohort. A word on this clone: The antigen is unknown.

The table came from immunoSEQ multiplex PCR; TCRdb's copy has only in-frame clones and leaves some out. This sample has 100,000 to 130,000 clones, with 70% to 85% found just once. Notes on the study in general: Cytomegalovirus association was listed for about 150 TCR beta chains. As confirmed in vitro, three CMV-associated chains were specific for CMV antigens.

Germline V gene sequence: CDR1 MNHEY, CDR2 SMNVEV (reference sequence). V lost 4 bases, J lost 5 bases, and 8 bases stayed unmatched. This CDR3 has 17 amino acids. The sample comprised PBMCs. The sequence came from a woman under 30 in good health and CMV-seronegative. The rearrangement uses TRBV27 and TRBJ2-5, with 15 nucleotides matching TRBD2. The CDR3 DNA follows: TGTGCCAGCAGTTCAGGACTAGCGGGGGGGCTTGCGGAGACCCAGTACTTC. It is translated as CASSSGLAGGLAETQYF.